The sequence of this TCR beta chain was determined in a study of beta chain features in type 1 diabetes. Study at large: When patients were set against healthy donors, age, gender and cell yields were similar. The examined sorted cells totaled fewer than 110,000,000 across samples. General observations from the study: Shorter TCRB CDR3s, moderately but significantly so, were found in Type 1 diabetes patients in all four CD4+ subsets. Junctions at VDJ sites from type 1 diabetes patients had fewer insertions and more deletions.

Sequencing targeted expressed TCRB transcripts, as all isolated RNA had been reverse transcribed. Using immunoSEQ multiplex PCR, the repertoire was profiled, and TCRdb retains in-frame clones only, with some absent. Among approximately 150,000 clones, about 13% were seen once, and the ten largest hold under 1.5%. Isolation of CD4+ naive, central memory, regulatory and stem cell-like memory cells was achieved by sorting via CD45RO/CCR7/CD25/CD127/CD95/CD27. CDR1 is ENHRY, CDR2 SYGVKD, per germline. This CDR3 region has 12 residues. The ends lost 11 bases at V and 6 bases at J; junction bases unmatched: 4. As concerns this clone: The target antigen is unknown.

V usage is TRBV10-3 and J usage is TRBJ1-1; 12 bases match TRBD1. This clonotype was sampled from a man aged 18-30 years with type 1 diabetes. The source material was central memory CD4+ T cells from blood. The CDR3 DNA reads TGTGCCTCGGGACAGGGGGCTTCTGAAGCTTTCTTT. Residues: CASGQGASEAFF.